This T cell receptor beta chain was identified in a study of blood T cell repertoires in COVID-19. Study information: Donors in the United States, Italy and Spain gave samples during acute or convalescent COVID-19.

This clone was picked up one time. This CDR3 contains 12 residues. V lost 1 base and J lost 7, with 5 bases in between. CDR1 is SNHLY, CDR2 FYNNEI, per germline. In the original workflow: From reference gene primer amplification, estimates of nucleated cell counts were derived. Profiling relied on immunoSEQ multiplex PCR, and the TCRdb table lists in-frame clones only, not all of them. V and J calls and clone size are copied from that table; D and trimming were computed from the DNA. The data show 80,000 or so clones, approximately 90% seen once. The chain carries TRBV2 and TRBJ1-5; D is unresolved. This receptor was obtained from a human donor in a cohort sampled during active COVID-19. The sample comprised peripheral blood. The DNA for the CDR3 is TGTGCCAGCAGTGAAGATACACAGCCCCAGCATTTT. It is translated as CASSEDTQPQHF.